The source of this T cell receptor beta chain is a study of blood T cell repertoires in COVID-19. In the study overall: Acute and convalescent COVID-19 specimens originated in the United States, Italy and Spain. Sample material is recorded as cDNA or gDNA derived from T cells, B-cell-depleted T cells, or PBMCs.

Original data processing: By means of reference gene primer amplification, nucleated cell counts were estimated. Libraries were prepared by immunoSEQ multiplex PCR; TCRdb keeps only in-frame clonotypes and omits some of them. The D gene and trimming were derived from the DNA, and the V and J assignments and clone size from that table. This sample has almost 200,000 clones, with 70% to 90% found just once. The sequence was collected from a woman in her 70s with acute or convalescent COVID-19. The source material was peripheral blood.

CDR3 residues: CATSPSLRGLAGVLYEQYF. CDR3 in DNA: TGTGCCACCAGCCCTTCACTAAGGGGTTTGGCAGGGGTTCTCTACGAGCAGTACTTC. This chain uses TRBV15 with TRBJ2-7; TRBD1 is a possible D gene (6 bases). V gave up 5 bases and J gave up 3 bases, with 29 bases separating them. The CDR3 runs 19 residues. Per the germline V gene, CDR1 is LNHNV and CDR2 is YYDKDF (reference sequence). Combining the CDR3 with reference TRBV15 and TRBJ2-7 gives the whole variable domain DAMVIQNPRYQVTQFGKPVTLSCSQTLNHNVMYWYQQKSSQAPKLLFHYYDKDFNNEADTPDNFQSRRPNTSFCFLDIRSPGLGDTAMYLCATSPSLRGLAGVLYEQYFGPGTRLTVT.